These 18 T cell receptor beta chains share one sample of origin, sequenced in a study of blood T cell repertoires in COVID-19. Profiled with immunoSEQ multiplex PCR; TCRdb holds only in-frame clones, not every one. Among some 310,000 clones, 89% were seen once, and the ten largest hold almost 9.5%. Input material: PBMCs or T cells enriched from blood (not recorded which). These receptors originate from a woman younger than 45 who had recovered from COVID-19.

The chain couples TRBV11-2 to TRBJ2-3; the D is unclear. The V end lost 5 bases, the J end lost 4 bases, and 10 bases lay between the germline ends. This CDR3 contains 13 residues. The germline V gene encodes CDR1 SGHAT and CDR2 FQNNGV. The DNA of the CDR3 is TGTGCCAGCAGCCCAAATTTTCCAGATACGCAGTATTTT. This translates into CASSPNFPDTQYF.

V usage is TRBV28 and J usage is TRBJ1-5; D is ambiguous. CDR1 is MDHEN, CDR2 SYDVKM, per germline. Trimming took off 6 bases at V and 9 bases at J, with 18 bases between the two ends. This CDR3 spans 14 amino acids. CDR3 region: CASSPGGNHRPQHF. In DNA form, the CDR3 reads TGTGCCAGCAGCCCGGGAGGGAATCATCGGCCCCAGCATTTT.

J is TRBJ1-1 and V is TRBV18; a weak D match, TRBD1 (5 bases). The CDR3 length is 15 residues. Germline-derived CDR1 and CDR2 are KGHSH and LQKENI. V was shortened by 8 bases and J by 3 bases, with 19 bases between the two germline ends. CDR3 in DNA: TGTGCCAGCCTACCGGGAGGGGCACAGGACACTGAAGCTTTCTTT. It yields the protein CASLPGGAQDTEAFF.

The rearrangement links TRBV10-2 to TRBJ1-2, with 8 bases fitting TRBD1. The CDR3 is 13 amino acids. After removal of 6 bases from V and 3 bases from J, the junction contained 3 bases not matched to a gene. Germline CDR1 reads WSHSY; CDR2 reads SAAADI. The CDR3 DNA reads TGCGCCAGCAGGGGGACAGGAGACTATGGCTACACCTTC. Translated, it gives CASRGTGDYGYTF.

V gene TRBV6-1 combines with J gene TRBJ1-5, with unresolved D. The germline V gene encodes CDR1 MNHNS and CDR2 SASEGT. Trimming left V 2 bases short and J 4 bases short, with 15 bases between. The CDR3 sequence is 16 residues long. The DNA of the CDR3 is TGTGCCAGCAGTGAAAATCAGATTCTGGCAAATCAGCCCCAGCATTTT. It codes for CASSENQILANQPQHF.

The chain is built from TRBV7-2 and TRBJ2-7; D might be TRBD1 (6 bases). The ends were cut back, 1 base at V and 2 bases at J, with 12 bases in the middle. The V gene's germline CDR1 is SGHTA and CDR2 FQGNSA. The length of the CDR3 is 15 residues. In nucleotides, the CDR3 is TGTGCCAGCAGCTTAGGGCAGGGGCTGCCCTACGAGCAGTACTTC. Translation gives CASSLGQGLPYEQYF.

CDR3 region: CASRGAGHSLTDTQYF. CDR3 coding DNA: TGTGCCAGTAGAGGGGCAGGGCATTCTCTCACAGATACGCAGTATTTT. V is TRBV19 and J is TRBJ2-3, with a possible D match to TRBD1 (5 bases). The CDR3 extends over 16 amino acids. In germline, CDR1 is LNHDA, CDR2 SQIVND (reference sequence). Trimming removed 6 bases at V and 2 bases at J, with 18 bases between. Full variable domain (remainder filled in from reference TRBV19 and TRBJ2-3): DGGITQSPKYLFRKEGQNVTLSCEQNLNHDAMYWYRQDPGQGLRLIYYSQIVNDFQKGDIAEGYSVSREKKESFPLTVTSAQKNPTAFYLCASRGAGHSLTDTQYFGPGTRLTVL.

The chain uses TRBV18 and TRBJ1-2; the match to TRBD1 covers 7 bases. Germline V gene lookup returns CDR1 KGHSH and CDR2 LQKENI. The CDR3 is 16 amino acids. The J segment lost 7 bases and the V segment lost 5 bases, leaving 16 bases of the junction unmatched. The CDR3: CASSANEQGPHGGYTF. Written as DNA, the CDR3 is TGTGCCAGCTCAGCTAACGAACAGGGGCCCCACGGTGGCTACACCTTC.

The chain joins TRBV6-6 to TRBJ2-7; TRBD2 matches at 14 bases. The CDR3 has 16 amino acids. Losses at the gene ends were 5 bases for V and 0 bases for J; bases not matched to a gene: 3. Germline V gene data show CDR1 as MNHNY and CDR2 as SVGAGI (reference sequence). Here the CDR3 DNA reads TGTGCCAGCAGTCCTGGGACTAGCGGGAGCTCCTACGAGCAGTACTTC. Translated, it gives CASSPGTSGSSYEQYF.

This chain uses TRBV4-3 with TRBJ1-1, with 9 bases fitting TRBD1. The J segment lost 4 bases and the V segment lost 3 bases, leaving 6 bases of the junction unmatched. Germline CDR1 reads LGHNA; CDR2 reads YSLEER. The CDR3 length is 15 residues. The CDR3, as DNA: TGCGCCAGCAGCCACGGGGACAGGGATACCACTGAAGCTTTCTTT. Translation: CASSHGDRDTTEAFF.

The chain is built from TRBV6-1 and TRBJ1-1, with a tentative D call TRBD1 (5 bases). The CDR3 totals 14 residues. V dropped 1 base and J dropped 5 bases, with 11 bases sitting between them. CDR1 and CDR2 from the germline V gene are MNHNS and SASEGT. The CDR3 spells CASSEVGEGTEAFF. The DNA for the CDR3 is TGTGCCAGCAGTGAAGTTGGGGAGGGGACTGAAGCTTTCTTT.

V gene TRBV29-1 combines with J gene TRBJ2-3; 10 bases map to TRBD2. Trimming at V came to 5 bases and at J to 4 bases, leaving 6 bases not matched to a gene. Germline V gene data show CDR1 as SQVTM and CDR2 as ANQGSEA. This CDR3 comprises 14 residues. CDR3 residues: CSVLVLAGADTQYF. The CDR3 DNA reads TGCAGCGTTCTGGTCCTAGCGGGAGCAGATACGCAGTATTTT.

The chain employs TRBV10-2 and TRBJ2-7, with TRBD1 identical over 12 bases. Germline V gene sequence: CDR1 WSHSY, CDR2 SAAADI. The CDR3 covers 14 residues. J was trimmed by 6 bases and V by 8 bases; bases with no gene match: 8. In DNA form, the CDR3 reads TGCGCCAGCGAGTCGGGGACAGGGGGCCGCGAGCAGTACTTC. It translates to CASESGTGGREQYF.

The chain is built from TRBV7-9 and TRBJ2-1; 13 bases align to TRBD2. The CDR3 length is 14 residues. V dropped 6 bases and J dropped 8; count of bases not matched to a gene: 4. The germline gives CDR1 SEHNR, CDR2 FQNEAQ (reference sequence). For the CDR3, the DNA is TGTGCCAGCAGGTGGACTAGCGGGAGTGATGAGCAGTTCTTC. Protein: CASRWTSGSDEQFF. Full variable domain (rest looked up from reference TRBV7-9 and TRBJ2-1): DTGVSQNPRHKITKRGQNVTFRCDPISEHNRLYWYRQTLGQGPEFLTYFQNEAQLEKSRLLSDRFSAERPKGSFSTLEIQRTEQGDSAMYLCASRWTSGSDEQFFGPGTRLTVL.

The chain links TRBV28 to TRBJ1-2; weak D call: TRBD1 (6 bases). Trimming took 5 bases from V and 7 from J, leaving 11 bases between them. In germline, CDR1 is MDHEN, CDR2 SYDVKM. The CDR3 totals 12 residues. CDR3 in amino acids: CASSAKGVGYTF. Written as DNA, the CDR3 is TGTGCCAGCAGTGCCAAGGGGGTTGGCTACACCTTC.

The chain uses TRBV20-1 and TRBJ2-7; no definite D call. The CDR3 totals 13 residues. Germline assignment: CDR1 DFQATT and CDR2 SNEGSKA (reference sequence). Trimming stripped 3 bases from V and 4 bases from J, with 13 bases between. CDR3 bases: TGCAGTGCTAGTACTATCACGAATTACGAGCAGTACTTC. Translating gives CSASTITNYEQYF.

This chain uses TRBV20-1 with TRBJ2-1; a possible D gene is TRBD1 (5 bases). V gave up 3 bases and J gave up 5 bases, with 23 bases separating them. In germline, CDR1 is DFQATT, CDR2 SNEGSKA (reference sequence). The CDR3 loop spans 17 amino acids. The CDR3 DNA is TGCAGTGCTAGTCTTCGGACATCTCTTTTGGGAAACAATGAGCAGTTCTTC. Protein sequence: CSASLRTSLLGNNEQFF.

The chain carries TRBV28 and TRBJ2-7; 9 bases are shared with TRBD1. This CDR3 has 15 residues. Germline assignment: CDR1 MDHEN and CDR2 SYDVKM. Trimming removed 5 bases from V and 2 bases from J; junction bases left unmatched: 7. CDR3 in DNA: TGTGCCAGCAGTCTTCCGGGACAGGGCCCCTACGAGCAGTACTTC. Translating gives CASSLPGQGPYEQYF. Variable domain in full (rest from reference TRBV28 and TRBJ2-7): DVKVTQSSRYLVKRTGEKVFLECVQDMDHENMFWYRQDPGLGLRLIYFSYDVKMKEKGDIPEGYSVSREKKERFSLILESASTNQTSMYLCASSLPGQGPYEQYFGPGTRLTVT.